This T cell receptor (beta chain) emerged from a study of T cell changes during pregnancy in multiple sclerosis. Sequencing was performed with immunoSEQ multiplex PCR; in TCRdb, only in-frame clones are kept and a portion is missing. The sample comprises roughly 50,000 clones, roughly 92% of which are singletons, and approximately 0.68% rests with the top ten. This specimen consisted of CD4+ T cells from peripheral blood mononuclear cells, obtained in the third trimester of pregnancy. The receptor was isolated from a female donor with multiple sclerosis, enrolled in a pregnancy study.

The CDR3, as DNA: TGCAGCGCGGGGGCCAGGGAGGGAGAAAAACTGTTTTTT. It specifies CSAGAREGEKLFF. The chain has TRBV29-1 and TRBJ1-4; a possible D gene is TRBD1 (6 bases). The CDR3 runs to 13 residues. Trimming cost V 7 bases and J 8 bases, with 17 bases left between them. Germline CDR1 SQVTM, CDR2 ANQGSEA.